A single sample is the source of the 13 T cell receptor beta chains below, sequenced in a study of CD8+ T cells in alopecia areata. Reverse transcribed after extraction, RNA yielded cDNA as the sequencing template. This table comes from immunoSEQ multiplex PCR, and its TCRdb copy is limited to in-frame clones, with some not included. Among 120,000 to 150,000 clones listed, approximately 87% were seen once. The sample consisted of CD8+ T cells sorted from blood, taken at week 0. Every receptor here comes from a human donor with alopecia areata.

J is TRBJ1-1 and V is TRBV7-9; weak D call: TRBD1 (5 bases). CDR3 length: 16 amino acids. V was trimmed by 1 base and J by 1 base, leaving 13 bases between them. Per the germline V gene, CDR1 is SEHNR and CDR2 is FQNEAQ (reference sequence). The CDR3 DNA reads as TGTGCCAGCAGCTTAGGGCCCTATGGGGCGAACACTGAAGCTTTCTTT. It specifies CASSLGPYGANTEAFF. The complete variable domain, with remaining parts taken from reference TRBV7-9 and TRBJ1-1, reads DTGVSQNPRHKITKRGQNVTFRCDPISEHNRLYWYRQTLGQGPEFLTYFQNEAQLEKSRLLSDRFSAERPKGSFSTLEIQRTEQGDSAMYLCASSLGPYGANTEAFFGQGTRLTVV.

The rearrangement uses TRBV7-6 and TRBJ2-6, with 8 positions matching TRBD1. Germline trimming cut 5 bases from V and 0 bases from J; bases unmatched to any gene: 9. The length of the CDR3 is 18 residues. Germline V gene sequence: CDR1 SGHVS, CDR2 FNYEAQ. The CDR3 bases are TGTGCCAGCAGCCCTGGACAGGGCCAGGGCTCTGGGGCCAACGTCCTGACTTTC. Protein product: CASSPGQGQGSGANVLTF. The entire variable domain, with the rest obtained from reference TRBV7-6 and TRBJ2-6, is as follows: GAGVSQSPRYKVTKRGQDVALRCDPISGHVSLYWYRQALGQGPEFLTYFNYEAQQDKSGLPNDRFSAERPEGSISTLTIQRTEQRDSAMYRCASSPGQGQGSGANVLTFGAGSRLTVL.

The chain is built from TRBV7-3 and TRBJ2-7, with D unresolved. The germline CDR1 and CDR2 sequences are SGHTA and FQGTGA. CDR3 length: 13 residues. Trimming took off 5 bases at V and 3 bases at J, with 11 bases between the two ends. CDR3 sequence: CASSPWVGYEQYF. CDR3 coding DNA: TGTGCCAGCAGCCCCTGGGTGGGCTACGAGCAGTACTTC.

This clone was detected a few times. The chain recombines TRBV27 with TRBJ2-1; 8 bases agree with TRBD2. Germline CDR1 and CDR2: MNHEY and SMNVEV (reference sequence). Unmatched junction bases numbered 12, after V lost 11 bases and J lost 6 bases. The CDR3 is made up of 14 amino acids. As DNA, the CDR3 is TGTGCCTCTACGAGGGCGGGAGGAGGCAATGAGCAGTTCTTC. It specifies CASTRAGGGNEQFF.

This chain links TRBV4-1 with TRBJ2-2; the match to TRBD2 covers 10 bases. This CDR3 region has 17 residues. The V segment lost 0 bases and the J segment 6 bases; nucleotides outside the gene matches: 7. Germline CDR1 and CDR2: MGHRA and YSYEKL. The chain's CDR3 is CASSQEPPSGRAGELFF. The CDR3 nucleotides read TGCGCCAGCAGCCAAGAACCCCCTAGCGGGAGAGCCGGGGAGCTGTTTTTT.

The CDR3 DNA sequence: TGTGCCAGCAGTCCCACAGCTGCTGGTGAAAAACTGTTTTTT. Amino acids: CASSPTAAGEKLFF. J is TRBJ1-4 and V is TRBV27, with unresolved D. CDR1 MNHEY and CDR2 SMNVEV come from the germline V gene (reference sequence). Trimming stripped 5 bases from V and 7 bases from J, with 14 bases between. This CDR3 spans 14 amino acids.

This clone was seen a few times. V usage is TRBV7-9 and J usage is TRBJ2-3; TRBD2 aligns across 10 bases. The CDR3 is 18 residues long. Germline loops: CDR1 SEHNR, CDR2 FQNEAQ (reference sequence). Germline trimming cut 7 bases from V and 0 bases from J; bases unmatched to any gene: 13. CDR3 sequence (DNA): TGTGCCAGCACCACACAGCATACTAGCGGGACTAGCACAGATACGCAGTATTTT. Translation: CASTTQHTSGTSTDTQYF.

With regard to this clone: A read error may produce the germline difference seen at one junction end. The chain carries TRBV30 and TRBJ2-7; TRBD1 matches at 10 bases. The CDR3 is 14 residues long. In germline, CDR1 is GTSNPN, CDR2 SVGIG (reference sequence). The CDR3 sequence: CAWSWGQGSSEQYF. CDR3 nucleotides: TGTGCCTGGAGTTGGGGACAGGGGTCCTCCGAGCAGTACTTC. The variable domain in full, with the rest retrieved from reference TRBV30 and TRBJ2-7, is SQTIHQWPATLVQPVGSPLSLECTVEGTSNPNLYWYRQAAGRGLQLLFYSVGIGQISSEVPQNLSASRPQDRQFILSSKKLLLSDSGFYLCAWSWGQGSSEQYFGPGTRLTVT.

V usage is TRBV29-1 and J usage is TRBJ1-1, with D maybe TRBD1 (5 bases). CDR1 and CDR2 (germline): SQVTM, ANQGSEA. Trimming removed 5 bases at V and 8 bases at J, with 12 bases between. CDR3 length: 11 amino acids. CDR3 protein: CSVLTGVEAFF. In DNA form, the CDR3 reads TGCAGCGTTTTGACGGGGGTGGAAGCTTTCTTT.

V is TRBV29-1 and J is TRBJ2-1, with 13 bases aligning to TRBD2. This CDR3 is 14 amino acids long. The germline V gene has CDR1 SQVTM and CDR2 ANQGSEA. After removal of 7 bases from V and 4 bases from J, the junction contained 4 bases not matched to a gene. DNA for the CDR3: TGCAGCGGGGGACTAGCGGGATTGTACAATGAGCAGTTCTTC. Amino acid sequence: CSGGLAGLYNEQFF.

V gene TRBV4-2 combines with J gene TRBJ1-2; 8 bases agree with TRBD1. From germline, CDR1 is LGHNA and CDR2 YNFKEQ. CDR3 size: 15 residues. V trimming: 0 bases; J trimming: 6 bases; junction bases outside the gene matches: 6. CDR3 nucleotide sequence: TGTGCCAGCAGCCAAGATTTAGGACAGGGACATGGCTACACCTTC. This translates into CASSQDLGQGHGYTF.

This clone showed up just a few times. The rearrangement links TRBV9 to TRBJ2-2; D gene unclear. Germline values: CDR1 SGDLS, CDR2 YYNGEE. V was clipped by 3 bases and J by 4 bases, with 10 bases between them. The CDR3 has 14 residues. In nucleotides, the CDR3 is TGTGCCAGCAGCGCCGGAGTTCTCACCGGGGAGCTGTTTTTT. Amino acid sequence: CASSAGVLTGELFF.

The chain carries TRBV9 and TRBJ2-2; 8 positions match TRBD1. The CDR3 contains 16 residues. Germline values: CDR1 SGDLS, CDR2 YYNGEE. With 3 bases clipped from V and 6 bases from J, the junction kept 10 bases outside the gene matches. CDR3: CASSAMTGVLAGELFF. CDR3 DNA: TGTGCCAGCAGCGCCATGACAGGGGTCTTGGCCGGGGAGCTGTTTTTT.